This note documents a single T cell receptor (beta chain) sequence. This sample was included in a study of blood T cell repertoires in COVID-19. CDR3 length equals 14 residues. The V gene's germline CDR1 is SNHLY and CDR2 FYNNEI. V was cut by 5 bases and J by 12 bases, with 20 bases left in between. Only in-frame clones appear in the TCRdb table, and some are missing; sequencing was by immunoSEQ multiplex PCR. The profile shows over 200,000 clones, over 80% of them singletons. The sequencing sample was made of peripheral blood. The receptor was isolated from a human donor in a cohort sampled during active COVID-19. The chain joins TRBV2 to TRBJ2-1; unclear D gene. CDR3 DNA: TGTGCCAGCAGTCCTCAAACCTGGTCTCCCGGGCAGTTCTTC. This encodes CASSPQTWSPGQFF.